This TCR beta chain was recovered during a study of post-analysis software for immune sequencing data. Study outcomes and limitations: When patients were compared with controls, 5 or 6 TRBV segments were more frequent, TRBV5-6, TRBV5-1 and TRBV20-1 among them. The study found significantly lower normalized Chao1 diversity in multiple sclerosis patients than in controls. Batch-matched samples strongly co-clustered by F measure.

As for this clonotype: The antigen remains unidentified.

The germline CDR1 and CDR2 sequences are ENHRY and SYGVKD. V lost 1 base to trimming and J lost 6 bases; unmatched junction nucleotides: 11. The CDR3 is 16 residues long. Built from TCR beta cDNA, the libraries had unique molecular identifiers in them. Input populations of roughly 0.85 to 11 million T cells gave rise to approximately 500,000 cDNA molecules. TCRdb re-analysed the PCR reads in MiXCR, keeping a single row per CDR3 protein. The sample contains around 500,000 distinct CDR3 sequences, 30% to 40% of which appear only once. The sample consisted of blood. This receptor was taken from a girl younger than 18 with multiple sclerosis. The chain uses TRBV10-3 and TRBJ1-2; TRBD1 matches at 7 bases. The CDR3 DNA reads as TGTGCCATCAGTGAGTTTACGAGACAGGGCTCGGATGGCTACACCTTC. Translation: CAISEFTRQGSDGYTF.